Given below is one T cell receptor (beta chain) in context. This sample is part of a study of control samples from healthy donors and cancer patients. V was trimmed by 5 bases and J by 4 bases, leaving 10 bases between them. The CDR3 contains 13 residues. Germline CDR1 reads KGHDR; CDR2 reads SFDVKD. Clones were sequenced by immunoSEQ multiplex PCR, and TCRdb holds only the in-frame ones, with some missing. This repertoire shows over 75,000 clones, roughly 80% found once; its top ten account for roughly a fifth. This clonotype originated in a man aged 25-45 years in good health. The sample consisted of blood. The V call is TRBV24-1, the J call TRBJ1-1; possible D gene TRBD1, 5 bases. The CDR3 here is CATSVLDTTEAFF. CDR3 DNA: TGTGCCACCAGTGTCCTGGACACCACTGAAGCTTTCTTT.